This T cell receptor (beta chain) is from a study of T cells in Graves' hyperthyroidism and ophthalmopathy. Whole-study context: Initial diagnosis, before any treatment, was when peripheral blood was collected. General study results and limits: With a median lead of 6.5 months before onset, the model predicted ophthalmopathy.

The germline gives CDR1 MNHEY, CDR2 SVGAGI. This CDR3 spans 13 amino acids. Germline trimming cut 5 bases from V and 6 bases from J; bases unmatched to any gene: 4. The table lists this clonotype with many counts. Its target is unknown. Not enrolled were patients with uncontrolled infection, other autoimmune disease, pregnancy or lactation. Researchers amplified the TCR beta CDR3 regions from RNA transcripts. Using the HTBI primer set, a first-round RT-PCR was run on the TCR CDR3. One entry per CDR3 protein results from TCRdb running MiXCR on the multiplex PCR reads. The table shows 50,000 to 55,000 distinct CDR3 sequences, with roughly 50% occurring only once.

Sequenced: blood. The receptor comes from a woman between 45 and 65 years old with Graves' ophthalmopathy. The chain has TRBV6-5 and TRBJ2-3; TRBD2 aligns across 8 bases. This CDR3 reads CASSPAGVDTQYF. The CDR3 region has the DNA TGTGCCAGCAGTCCAGCGGGGGTGGATACGCAGTATTTT.